The T cell receptor (beta chain) under discussion was sequenced for a study of T cells in Graves' hyperthyroidism and ophthalmopathy. This CDR3 comprises 12 residues. V lost 3 bases, J lost 4 bases, and 4 bases lay in between. Germline V gives CDR1 LNHDA, CDR2 SQIVND (reference sequence). Fresh 10 ml peripheral blood yielded PBMCs. This clonotype was recorded a few times. What was amplified from RNA transcripts were TCR beta CDR3 regions. A first-round RT-PCR of the TCR CDR3 used the HTBI primer set. In TCRdb, the multiplex PCR reads were re-called with MiXCR into one record per CDR3 protein. The profile shows hundreds of thousands of distinct CDR3 sequences, less than 25% of them singletons.

Sequencing input: blood. This receptor was obtained from a young man with Graves' ophthalmopathy. The chain recombines TRBV19 with TRBJ2-1, with D uncertain. The CDR3, as DNA: TGTGCCAGTAGTATGTTATACAATGAGCAGTTCTTC. Amino acids: CASSMLYNEQFF. Together with reference TRBV19 and TRBJ2-1, the CDR3 gives the full variable domain: DGGITQSPKYLFRKEGQNVTLSCEQNLNHDAMYWYRQDPGQGLRLIYYSQIVNDFQKGDIAEGYSVSREKKESFPLTVTSAQKNPTAFYLCASSMLYNEQFFGPGTRLTVL.